A selection of T cell receptor beta chains follows, all from one sample in a study of blood T cell repertoires in COVID-19. Method: immunoSEQ multiplex PCR; TCRdb's copy keeps in-frame clones and lacks some. The sample holds about 240,000 clones; about 88% are singletons and the top ten take 5.5% to 9%. Material for sequencing was peripheral blood. The receptors originated from a woman in her sixties or seventies with active or convalescent COVID-19. Each CDR3 is given with its conserved first and last residue. D genes are given only for firm matches. Size is stated for part of the rows, as once, few or many counts, or as a class when the clone is expanded.

CDR3nt | CDR3aa | abundance | j_gene | v_gene | d_gene
TGTGCCATCAGTGACCGGACACCCTCTGACGAGCAGTACTTC | CAISDRTPSDEQYF | - | TRBJ2-7 | TRBV10-3 | -
TGTGCCAGCAGTCAAAGACAACTCTCTGGAAACACCATATATTTT | CASSQRQLSGNTIYF | - | TRBJ1-3 | TRBV3-1/TRBV3-2 | -
TGTGCCAGCAGTTTCGGCGGGGGGATAGTGAACGAGCAGTACTTC | CASSFGGGIVNEQYF | once | TRBJ2-7 | TRBV27 | TRBD2
TGTGCCACCAGGGGACTAGTCCGCAATGAGCAGTTCTTC | CATRGLVRNEQFF | - | TRBJ2-1 | TRBV24-1 | TRBD2
TGTGCCAGCAAACCCCTCGGGTCAGATACGCAGTATTTT | CASKPLGSDTQYF | - | TRBJ2-3 | TRBV6-5 | -
TGTGCCACCAGTGATTCCCGATATGGGCCCGTAGCAGATACGCAGTATTTT | CATSDSRYGPVADTQYF | - | TRBJ2-3 | TRBV24-1 | -
TGTGCCAGCAGTTACTCAACCGGGACAGGGGCCCATGAGCAGTTCTTC | CASSYSTGTGAHEQFF | once | TRBJ2-1 | TRBV6-5 | TRBD1
TGTGCCAGCAGCTTAGTTCCGTACTCTGGGGCCAACGTCCTGACTTTC | CASSLVPYSGANVLTF | - | TRBJ2-6 | TRBV7-9 | -
TGTGCCAGCAGCTTTGGGGGGACCGGGGAGCTGTTTTTT | CASSFGGTGELFF | - | TRBJ2-2 | TRBV5-5 | -
TGTGCCAGCAGCTTAAGCGAAAAGCCCCAGCATTTT | CASSLSEKPQHF | - | TRBJ1-5 | TRBV7-2 | -
TGCGCCAGCAGCCCTACGGACACTAATTCACCCCTCCACTTT | CASSPTDTNSPLHF | - | TRBJ1-6 | TRBV23-1 | -
TGTGCCAGCAGTGGGGGCCGGGGGGGCAGGAACACTGAAGCTTTCTTT | CASSGGRGGRNTEAFF | - | TRBJ1-1 | TRBV2 | -
TGTGCCAGCCAAGCCCCCACAACGCGGGAGACCCAGTACTTC | CASQAPTTRETQYF | - | TRBJ2-5 | TRBV28 | -
TGTGCTAGTGGTTTGGTCACGGGGGGGGCTGTGGGTGAGCAGTTCTTC | CASGLVTGGAVGEQFF | - | TRBJ2-1 | TRBV12-5 | TRBD2
TGTGCCAGCAGTTACTCCCGGGACAGGGCCCATGCGCCCCAGCATTTT | CASSYSRDRAHAPQHF | - | TRBJ1-5 | TRBV6-6 | TRBD1
TGTGCCAGCAGCCACCACAGGGAAAACACTGAAGCTTTCTTT | CASSHHRENTEAFF | - | TRBJ1-1 | TRBV11-2 | -
TGTGCCAGCAGTTACGTAGGACAGGGGCCTCGCAATCAGCCCCAGCATTTT | CASSYVGQGPRNQPQHF | - | TRBJ1-5 | TRBV6-2/TRBV6-3 | TRBD1
TGTGCCAGCAGTCGGAAAGTCTCGGAGGCTGAAGCTTTCTTT | CASSRKVSEAEAFF | - | TRBJ1-1 | TRBV6-5 | -
TGTGCCAGCTCACCAGGAGATATGGAGACCCAGTACTTC | CASSPGDMETQYF | - | TRBJ2-5 | TRBV18 | -
TGTGCCACCAGTGATTTGCCGAACTATGGCTACACCTTC | CATSDLPNYGYTF | - | TRBJ1-2 | TRBV24-1 | -